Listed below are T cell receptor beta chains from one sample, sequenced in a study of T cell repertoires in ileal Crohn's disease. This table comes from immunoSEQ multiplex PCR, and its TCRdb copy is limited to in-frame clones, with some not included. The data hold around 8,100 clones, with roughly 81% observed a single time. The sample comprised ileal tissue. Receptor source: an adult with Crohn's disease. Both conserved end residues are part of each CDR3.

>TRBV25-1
CASSQGSGNTIYF
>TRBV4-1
CASSLNSGTTFYEQYF
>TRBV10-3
CAIRGVVGTNNAFF
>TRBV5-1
CASSQGEAVDEQFF
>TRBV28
CASSLWGQGDNSPLHF
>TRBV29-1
CSVQGLSGNTIYF
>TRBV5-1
CASMLDRQETQYF
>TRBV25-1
CASSFRQAATNEKLFF
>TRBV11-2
CASSLGQGASTDTQYF
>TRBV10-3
CAISDFVGSSYNEQFF